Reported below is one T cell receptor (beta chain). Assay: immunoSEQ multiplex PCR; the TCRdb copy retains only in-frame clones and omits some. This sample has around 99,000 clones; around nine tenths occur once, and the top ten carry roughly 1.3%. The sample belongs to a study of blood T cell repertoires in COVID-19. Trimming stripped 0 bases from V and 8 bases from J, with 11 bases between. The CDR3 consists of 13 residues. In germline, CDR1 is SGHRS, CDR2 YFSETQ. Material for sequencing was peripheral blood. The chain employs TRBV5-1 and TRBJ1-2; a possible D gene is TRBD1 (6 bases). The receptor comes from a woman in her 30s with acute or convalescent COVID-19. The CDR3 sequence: CASSLAGDSGYTF. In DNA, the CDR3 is TGCGCCAGCAGCTTGGCAGGGGATAGCGGCTACACCTTC.